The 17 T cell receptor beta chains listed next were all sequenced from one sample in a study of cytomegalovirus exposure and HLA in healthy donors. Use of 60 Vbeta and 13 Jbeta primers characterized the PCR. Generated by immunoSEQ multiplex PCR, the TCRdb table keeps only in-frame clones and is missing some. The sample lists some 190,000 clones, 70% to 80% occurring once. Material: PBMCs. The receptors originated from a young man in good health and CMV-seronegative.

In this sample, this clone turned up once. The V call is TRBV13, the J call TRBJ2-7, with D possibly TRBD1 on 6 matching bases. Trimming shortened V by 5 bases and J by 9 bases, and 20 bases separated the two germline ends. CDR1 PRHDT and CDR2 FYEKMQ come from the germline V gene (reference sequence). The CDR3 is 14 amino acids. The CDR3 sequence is CASSPGQHLRGQYF. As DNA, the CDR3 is TGTGCCAGCAGCCCTGGACAGCACTTACGAGGGCAGTACTTC.

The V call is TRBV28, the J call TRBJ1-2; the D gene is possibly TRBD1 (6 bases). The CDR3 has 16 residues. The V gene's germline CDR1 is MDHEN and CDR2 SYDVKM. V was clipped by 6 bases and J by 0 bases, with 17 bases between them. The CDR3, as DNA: TGTGCCAGCAGCCCCGGGGGGGGCGATGCTAACTATGGCTACACCTTC. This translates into CASSPGGGDANYGYTF.

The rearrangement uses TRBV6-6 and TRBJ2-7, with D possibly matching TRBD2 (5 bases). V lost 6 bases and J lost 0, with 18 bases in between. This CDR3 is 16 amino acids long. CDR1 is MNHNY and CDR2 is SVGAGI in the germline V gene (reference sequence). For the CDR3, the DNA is TGTGCCAGCAGCCCTAAGGGCGGACTCCTCTCCTACGAGCAGTACTTC. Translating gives CASSPKGGLLSYEQYF.

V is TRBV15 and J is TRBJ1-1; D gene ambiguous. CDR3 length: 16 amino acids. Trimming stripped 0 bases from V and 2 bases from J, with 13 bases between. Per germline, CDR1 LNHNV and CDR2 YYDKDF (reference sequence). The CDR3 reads CATSRDLSGLNTEAFF. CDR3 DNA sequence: TGTGCCACCAGCAGAGATCTCTCGGGTCTCAACACTGAAGCTTTCTTT.

CDR3 region: CAWSPGPNQPQHF. CDR3 nucleotide sequence: TGTGCCTGGAGCCCGGGTCCCAATCAGCCCCAGCATTTT. The chain recombines TRBV30 with TRBJ1-5; D is unresolved. Germline V gene data show CDR1 as GTSNPN and CDR2 as SVGIG (reference sequence). V was shortened by 3 bases and J by 3 bases, with 9 bases between the two germline ends. CDR3 length: 13 amino acids.

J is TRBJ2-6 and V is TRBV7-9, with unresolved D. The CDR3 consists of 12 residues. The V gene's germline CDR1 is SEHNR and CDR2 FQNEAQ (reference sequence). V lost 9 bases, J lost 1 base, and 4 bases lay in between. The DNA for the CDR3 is TGTGCCAGTAGATCTGGGGCCAACGTCCTGACTTTC. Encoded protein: CASRSGANVLTF. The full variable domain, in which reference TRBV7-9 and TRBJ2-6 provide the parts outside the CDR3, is DTGVSQNPRHKITKRGQNVTFRCDPISEHNRLYWYRQTLGQGPEFLTYFQNEAQLEKSRLLSDRFSAERPKGSFSTLEIQRTEQGDSAMYLCASRSGANVLTFGAGSRLTVL.

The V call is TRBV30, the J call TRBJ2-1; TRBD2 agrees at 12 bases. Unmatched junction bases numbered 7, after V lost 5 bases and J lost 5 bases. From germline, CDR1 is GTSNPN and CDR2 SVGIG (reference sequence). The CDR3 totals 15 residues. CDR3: CAWALAGGSDNEQFF. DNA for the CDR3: TGTGCCTGGGCGCTAGCGGGAGGGTCAGACAATGAGCAGTTCTTC. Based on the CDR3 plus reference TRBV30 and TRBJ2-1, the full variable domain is SQTIHQWPATLVQPVGSPLSLECTVEGTSNPNLYWYRQAAGRGLQLLFYSVGIGQISSEVPQNLSASRPQDRQFILSSKKLLLSDSGFYLCAWALAGGSDNEQFFGPGTRLTVL.

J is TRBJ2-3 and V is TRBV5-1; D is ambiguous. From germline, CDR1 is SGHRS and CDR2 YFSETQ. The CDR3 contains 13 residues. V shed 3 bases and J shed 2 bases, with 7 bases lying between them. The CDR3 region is CASSSRTTDTQYF. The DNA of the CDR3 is TGCGCCAGCAGCTCGAGAACCACAGATACGCAGTATTTT.

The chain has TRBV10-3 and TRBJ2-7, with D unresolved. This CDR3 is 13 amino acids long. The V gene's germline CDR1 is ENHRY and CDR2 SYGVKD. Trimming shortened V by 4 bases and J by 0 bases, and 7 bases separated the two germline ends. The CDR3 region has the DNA TGTGCCATCAGTGCAGGTCACTCCTACGAGCAGTACTTC. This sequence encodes CAISAGHSYEQYF.

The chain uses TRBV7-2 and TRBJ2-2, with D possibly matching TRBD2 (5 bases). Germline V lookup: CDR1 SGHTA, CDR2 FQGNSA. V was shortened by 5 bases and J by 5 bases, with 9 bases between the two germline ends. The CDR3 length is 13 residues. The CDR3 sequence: CASSDGGTGELFF. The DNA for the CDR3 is TGTGCCAGCAGCGACGGCGGGACCGGGGAGCTGTTTTTT.

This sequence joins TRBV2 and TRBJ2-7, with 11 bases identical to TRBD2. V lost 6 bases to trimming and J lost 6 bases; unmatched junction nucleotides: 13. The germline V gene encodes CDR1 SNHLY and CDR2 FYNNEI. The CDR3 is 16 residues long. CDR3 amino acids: CASRKGTSGVGVEQYF. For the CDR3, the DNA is TGTGCCAGCAGGAAGGGGACTAGCGGAGTCGGGGTCGAGCAGTACTTC.

The chain's CDR3 is CASSGETGRGYTF. CDR3 coding DNA: TGTGCCAGCAGCGGGGAGACAGGGAGAGGCTACACCTTC. The chain is built from TRBV9 and TRBJ1-2, with 7 bases identical to TRBD1. The CDR3 runs 13 residues. The germline CDR1 and CDR2 sequences are SGDLS and YYNGEE. The V gene end was trimmed by 3 bases and the J gene end by 8 bases; junction bases not matched to a gene: 7.

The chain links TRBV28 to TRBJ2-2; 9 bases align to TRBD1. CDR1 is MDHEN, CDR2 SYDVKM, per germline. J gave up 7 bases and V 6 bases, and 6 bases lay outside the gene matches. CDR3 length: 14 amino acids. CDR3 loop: CASRWDRAVGELFF. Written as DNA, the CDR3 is TGTGCCAGCAGGTGGGACAGGGCGGTCGGGGAGCTGTTTTTT.

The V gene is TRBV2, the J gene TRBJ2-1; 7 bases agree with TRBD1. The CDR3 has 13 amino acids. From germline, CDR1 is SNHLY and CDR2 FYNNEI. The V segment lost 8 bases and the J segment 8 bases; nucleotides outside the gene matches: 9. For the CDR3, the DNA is TGTGCCAGCCAGGACGACAGGGTCTATGAGCAGTTCTTC. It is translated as CASQDDRVYEQFF.

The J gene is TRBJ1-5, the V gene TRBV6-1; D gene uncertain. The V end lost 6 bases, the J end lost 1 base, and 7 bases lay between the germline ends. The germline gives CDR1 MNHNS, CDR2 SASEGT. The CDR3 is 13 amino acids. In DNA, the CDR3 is TGTGCCAGCAGGTTACTGAGCAATCAGCCCCAGCATTTT. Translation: CASRLLSNQPQHF.

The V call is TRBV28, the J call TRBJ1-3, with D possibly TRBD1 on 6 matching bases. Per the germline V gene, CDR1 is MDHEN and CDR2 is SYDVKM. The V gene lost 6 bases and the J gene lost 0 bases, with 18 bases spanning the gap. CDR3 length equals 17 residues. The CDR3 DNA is TGTGCCAGCAGGCGGTGGACAGATTCTTACTCTGGAAACACCATATATTTT. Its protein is CASRRWTDSYSGNTIYF.

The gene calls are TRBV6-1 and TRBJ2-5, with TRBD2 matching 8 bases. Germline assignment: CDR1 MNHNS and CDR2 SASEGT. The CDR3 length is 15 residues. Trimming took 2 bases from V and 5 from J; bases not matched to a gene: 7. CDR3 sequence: CASSEQTGGPETQYF. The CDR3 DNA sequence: TGTGCCAGCAGTGAACAGACGGGAGGGCCGGAGACCCAGTACTTC.